The 32 T cell receptor beta chains in this list originate from one sample, sequenced in a study of blood T cell repertoires in COVID-19. Profiled with immunoSEQ multiplex PCR; TCRdb holds only in-frame clones, not every one. The table shows about 210,000 clones, with around 83% occurring only once. Sequencing was done on a sample of peripheral blood. The source of these receptors is a woman aged 50 to 60 with acute or convalescent COVID-19.

The gene calls are TRBV25-1 and TRBJ1-2, with TRBD1 matching 9 bases. V lost 6 bases, J lost 6 bases, and 2 bases stayed unmatched. CDR3 length equals 12 residues. Germline assignment: CDR1 MGHDK and CDR2 SYGVNS. CDR3 nucleotides: TGTGCCAGCAGGGACAGGGGTAATGGCTACACCTTC. It specifies CASRDRGNGYTF.

The chain combines TRBV24-1 with TRBJ2-1; TRBD2 aligns across 12 bases. Losses at the gene ends were 4 bases for V and 7 bases for J; bases not matched to a gene: 7. Germline CDR1 and CDR2: KGHDR and SFDVKD. The CDR3 runs to 16 residues. CDR3 DNA: TGTGCCACCAGTGACCAGACTAGCGGGAGAGTAAATGAGCAGTTCTTC. It yields the protein CATSDQTSGRVNEQFF.

The chain has TRBV6-1 and TRBJ2-2; 8 nucleotides align to TRBD2. V shed 3 bases and J 5 bases; nucleotides not matched to a gene: 5. Germline V gene sequence: CDR1 MNHNS, CDR2 SASEGT. There are 15 residues in the CDR3. The CDR3 coding sequence is TGTGCCAGCAGTGAGGCGGGGGGCGGAACCGGGGAGCTGTTTTTT. Translation: CASSEAGGGTGELFF.

This chain links TRBV2 with TRBJ1-5; 7 bases are a match to TRBD1. Losses at the gene ends were 7 bases for V and 5 bases for J; bases not matched to a gene: 5. The CDR3 totals 13 residues. Looked up from germline, CDR1 is SNHLY and CDR2 is FYNNEI. The CDR3 DNA reads TGTGCCAGCAATATCAGGGGGGATCAGCCCCAGCATTTT. Translating it yields CASNIRGDQPQHF.

The V call is TRBV5-6, the J call TRBJ1-2; tentatively, D is TRBD1 (6 bases). The CDR3 spans 15 residues. Per the germline V gene, CDR1 is SGHDT and CDR2 is YYEEEE. The V gene lost 3 bases and the J gene lost 6 bases, with 18 bases spanning the gap. The CDR3: CASSSYRATNHGYTF. Here the CDR3 DNA reads TGTGCCAGCAGCTCCTACAGGGCTACGAACCATGGCTACACCTTC.

This chain connects TRBV7-9 to TRBJ2-2, with TRBD1 matching 7 bases. Germline V gives CDR1 SEHNR, CDR2 FQNEAQ (reference sequence). Trimming removed 0 bases from V and 5 bases from J; junction bases left unmatched: 9. The CDR3 is 17 residues long. CDR3 nucleotides: TGTGCCAGCAGCTTAGCGCTGGCCGCAGGGGGTACCGGGGAGCTGTTTTTT. Translated: CASSLALAAGGTGELFF.

V is TRBV18 and J is TRBJ1-1, with TRBD1 matching over 8 bases. The CDR3 spans 15 residues. Germline CDR1 and CDR2: KGHSH and LQKENI. Trimming removed 2 bases from V and 0 bases from J; junction bases left unmatched: 2. As DNA, the CDR3 is TGTGCCAGCTCACCATTACAGGGGGTGAACACTGAAGCTTTCTTT. Translating gives CASSPLQGVNTEAFF.

The chain recombines TRBV2 with TRBJ2-7; 7 bases map to TRBD1. V lost 7 bases, J lost 5 bases, and 14 bases stayed unmatched. This CDR3 spans 15 amino acids. Germline V gives CDR1 SNHLY, CDR2 FYNNEI. For the CDR3, the DNA is TGTGCCAGCACCGAGTCGGCAGGGGGAATCCACGAGCAGTACTTC. It specifies CASTESAGGIHEQYF.

The V gene is TRBV14, the J gene TRBJ2-5; no clear D gene. This CDR3 is built from 13 residues. Per germline, CDR1 SGHDN and CDR2 FVKESK. V was shortened by 1 base and J by 7 bases, with 10 bases between the two germline ends. CDR3 region: CASSQGLMRTQYF. The CDR3 DNA follows: TGTGCCAGCAGCCAAGGCCTGATGAGGACCCAGTACTTC.

J is TRBJ2-7 and V is TRBV27, with TRBD2 identical over 8 bases. In germline, CDR1 is MNHEY, CDR2 SMNVEV (reference sequence). The CDR3 runs to 15 residues. V lost 1 base to trimming and J lost 2 bases; unmatched junction nucleotides: 4. The CDR3 DNA is TGTGCCAGCAGTTTATTCCTAGCGGGCCCCTACGAGCAGTACTTC. Translating gives CASSLFLAGPYEQYF.

This chain links TRBV5-1 with TRBJ2-2; D unresolved. The CDR3 is made up of 15 amino acids. Germline loops: CDR1 SGHRS, CDR2 YFSETQ. Trimming removed 0 bases from V and 1 base from J, with 7 bases in between. The CDR3 DNA reads TGCGCCAGCAGCTTGGTGGCGGTGAACACCGGGGAGCTGTTTTTT. It codes for CASSLVAVNTGELFF.

The rearrangement links TRBV24-1 to TRBJ2-1, with 10 bases matching TRBD2. Germline CDR1 is KGHDR and CDR2 is SFDVKD. V lost 4 bases, J lost 2 bases, and 4 bases stayed unmatched. This CDR3 is 16 amino acids long. The CDR3 DNA reads as TGTGCCACCAGTGAGGTCACTAGCGGGACCTACAATGAGCAGTTCTTC. Its translation: CATSEVTSGTYNEQFF.

This rearrangement joins TRBV6-2 or TRBV6-3 to TRBJ1-2; TRBD1 is a possible D gene (6 bases). CDR3 length equals 13 residues. V was trimmed by 2 bases and J by 5 bases, leaving 9 bases between them. CDR1 and CDR2 from the germline V gene are MNHEY and SVGEGT. The CDR3 nucleotides read TGTGCCAGCAGTTACAAGGGGACATATGGCTACACCTTC. This gives the protein CASSYKGTYGYTF.

For the CDR3, the DNA is TGTGCCAGCAGTTACTCGAAGCCCCAAGAGACCCAGTACTTC. Translating it yields CASSYSKPQETQYF. This sequence joins TRBV6-5 and TRBJ2-5; D not certain. The germline V gene encodes CDR1 MNHEY and CDR2 SVGAGI. The CDR3 is made up of 14 amino acids. V lost 0 bases and J lost 1, with 6 bases in between.

This sequence joins TRBV5-1 and TRBJ2-7; 9 nucleotides agree with TRBD1. CDR3 length: 15 residues. V trimming: 1 base; J trimming: 4 bases; junction bases outside the gene matches: 6. The germline gives CDR1 SGHRS, CDR2 YFSETQ. The CDR3 is CASSLLTGGAYEQYF. DNA for the CDR3: TGCGCCAGCAGCTTGTTGACAGGGGGGGCTTACGAGCAGTACTTC.

This rearrangement joins TRBV7-9 to TRBJ1-6, with 9 bases matching TRBD1. J was trimmed by 7 bases and V by 4 bases; bases with no gene match: 5. The CDR3 has 15 amino acids. Germline loops: CDR1 SEHNR, CDR2 FQNEAQ (reference sequence). The chain's CDR3 is CASSSGTGRNSPLHF. DNA of the CDR3: TGTGCCAGCAGCTCCGGGACAGGGAGAAATTCACCCCTCCACTTT.

The chain has TRBV5-4 and TRBJ2-1, with 9 bases lining up with TRBD2. The V gene end was trimmed by 0 bases and the J gene end by 5 bases; junction bases not matched to a gene: 6. The CDR3 is made up of 16 amino acids. Germline V gene lookup returns CDR1 SGHNT and CDR2 YYREEE (reference sequence). CDR3 sequence: CASSLAGAGGDNEQFF. In nucleotides, the CDR3 is TGTGCCAGCAGCTTGGCCGGGGCGGGGGGGGACAATGAGCAGTTCTTC.

This rearrangement joins TRBV20-1 to TRBJ2-3; 8 positions match TRBD2. CDR1 and CDR2 from the germline V gene are DFQATT and SNEGSKA (reference sequence). This CDR3 is built from 15 residues. V shed 3 bases and J 1 base; nucleotides not matched to a gene: 6. The CDR3 region has the DNA TGCAGTGCTAGTCTTCCAGCGGGAGGCACAGATACGCAGTATTTT. This translates into CSASLPAGGTDTQYF.

The chain links TRBV10-2 to TRBJ2-4, with D unclear. Per germline, CDR1 WSHSY and CDR2 SAAADI. This CDR3 is built from 14 residues. Trimming stripped 5 bases from V and 0 bases from J, with 8 bases between. The CDR3 is CASSLQLAKNIQYF. For the CDR3, the DNA is TGCGCCAGCAGTTTACAGTTAGCCAAAAACATTCAGTACTTC.

The gene calls are TRBV18 and TRBJ1-5; TRBD1 agrees at 8 bases. Per germline, CDR1 KGHSH and CDR2 LQKENI. V was pared by 3 bases and J by 2 bases, with 6 bases of the junction left unmatched. CDR3 length equals 16 residues. CDR3 loop: CASSPQGAVGNQPQHF. CDR3 bases: TGTGCCAGCTCACCTCAGGGGGCAGTGGGCAATCAGCCCCAGCATTTT.

V gene TRBV10-3 combines with J gene TRBJ2-1; no definite D call. This CDR3 is built from 16 residues. CDR1 is ENHRY, CDR2 SYGVKD, per germline. The ends were cut back, 3 bases at V and 0 bases at J, with 12 bases in the middle. Written as DNA, the CDR3 is TGTGCCATCAGTGAAAGCGCCAAGAGCTCCTACAATGAGCAGTTCTTC. Its protein is CAISESAKSSYNEQFF.

This clone was detected only a few times. The chain carries TRBV7-8 and TRBJ2-7; D is possibly TRBD1 (5 bases). The CDR3 sequence is 12 residues long. Germline assignment: CDR1 SGHVS and CDR2 FQNEAQ. The V end lost 5 bases, the J end lost 10 bases, and 15 bases lay between the germline ends. CDR3 coding DNA: TGTGCCAGCAGCGTAGTCAGGGCGGAACAGTACTTC. As protein: CASSVVRAEQYF.

The chain recombines TRBV7-6 with TRBJ2-1; possible D gene TRBD2, 6 bases. The V and J ends lost 2 bases and 0 bases respectively, with 17 bases between them. CDR1 is SGHVS and CDR2 is FNYEAQ in the germline V gene. This CDR3 contains 18 residues. This CDR3 reads CASSLRGLSGTSYNEQFF. DNA for the CDR3: TGTGCCAGCAGCTTAAGGGGTCTTAGCGGTACCTCCTACAATGAGCAGTTCTTC.

In its sample, this clone was seen once. This chain links TRBV9 with TRBJ2-5; a possible D gene is TRBD2 (5 bases). Trimming took off 3 bases at V and 5 bases at J, with 14 bases between the two ends. Germline V gene data show CDR1 as SGDLS and CDR2 as YYNGEE. CDR3 length: 14 residues. CDR3: CASSASRGWETQYF. For the CDR3, the DNA is TGTGCCAGCAGCGCAAGCCGGGGTTGGGAGACCCAGTACTTC.

The chain combines TRBV10-3 with TRBJ1-1; 10 bases align to TRBD1. Losses at the gene ends were 3 bases for V and 9 bases for J; bases not matched to a gene: 7. CDR1 ENHRY and CDR2 SYGVKD come from the germline V gene. The CDR3 extends over 14 amino acids. The CDR3 coding sequence is TGTGCCATCAGTGACCGATTAGACAGGGGGCAAGCTTTCTTT. Its protein product is CAISDRLDRGQAFF.

The chain couples TRBV2 to TRBJ2-2, with 13 bases lining up with TRBD2. This CDR3 has 15 amino acids. J lost 9 bases, V lost 6 bases, and 7 bases had no gene match. Germline CDR1 SNHLY, CDR2 FYNNEI. CDR3 coding DNA: TGTGCCAGCAGCGCCGGGACTAGCGGGATCTGGGAGCTGTTTTTT. Translating gives CASSAGTSGIWELFF.

The chain couples TRBV7-7 to TRBJ2-5; 8 nucleotides agree with TRBD1. V was pared by 5 bases and J by 4 bases, with 3 bases of the junction left unmatched. This CDR3 has 13 residues. CDR1 SSHAT and CDR2 FNYEAQ come from the germline V gene (reference sequence). The CDR3 protein is CASSPTGAETQYF. The DNA of the CDR3 is TGTGCCAGCAGCCCGACAGGGGCAGAGACCCAGTACTTC.

V usage is TRBV7-2 and J usage is TRBJ1-3; D possibly corresponds to TRBD1 (6 bases). Deletions cut 5 bases from V and 1 base from J, with 18 bases between. The CDR3 sequence is 17 residues long. In germline, CDR1 is SGHTA, CDR2 FQGNSA. CDR3 sequence (DNA): TGTGCCAGCAGCCCTTCCCCAGGGGCATGGTCTGGAAACACCATATATTTT. Protein: CASSPSPGAWSGNTIYF.

The sample holds a few counts of this clone. This rearrangement joins TRBV11-2 to TRBJ2-1; 15 positions agree with TRBD2. This CDR3 contains 17 residues. Germline CDR1 is SGHAT and CDR2 is FQNNGV. After removal of 2 bases from V and 5 bases from J, the junction contained 4 bases not matched to a gene. Here the CDR3 DNA reads TGTGCCAGCAGCTTATGGACTAGCGGGAGGGCAAACAATGAGCAGTTCTTC. Residues: CASSLWTSGRANNEQFF.

The rearrangement links TRBV27 to TRBJ1-1; D uncertain. The germline CDR1 and CDR2 sequences are MNHEY and SMNVEV (reference sequence). The CDR3 extends over 15 amino acids. V was clipped by 7 bases and J by 3 bases, with 18 bases between them. The CDR3 region has the DNA TGTGCCAGCATTGGAAGGGAGGGTGAGGACACTGAAGCTTTCTTT. It is translated as CASIGREGEDTEAFF.

Only a few counts were recorded for this clone. V is TRBV2 and J is TRBJ1-5; TRBD1 is a possible D gene (5 bases). The CDR3 extends over 14 amino acids. The ends were cut back, 4 bases at V and 0 bases at J, with 7 bases in the middle. Germline loops: CDR1 SNHLY, CDR2 FYNNEI. CDR3 protein: CASSGTSSNQPQHF. The CDR3 DNA sequence: TGTGCCAGCAGTGGGACATCTAGCAATCAGCCCCAGCATTTT. The whole variable domain, remainder taken from reference TRBV2 and TRBJ1-5, is EPEVTQTPSHQVTQMGQEVILRCVPISNHLYFYWYRQILGQKVEFLVSFYNNEISEKSEIFDDQFSVERPDGSNFTLKIRSTKLEDSAMYFCASSGTSSNQPQHFGDGTRLSIL.

J is TRBJ2-2 and V is TRBV7-8; tentative D call: TRBD1 (5 bases). The V end was cut by 5 bases, the J end by 7 bases, with 14 bases between. Looked up from germline, CDR1 is SGHVS and CDR2 is FQNEAQ. The CDR3 loop spans 14 amino acids. The CDR3 bases are TGTGCCAGCAGCCTTGGGGCAGATGGCGGGGAGCTGTTTTTT. Its protein is CASSLGADGGELFF.